A selection of T cell receptor beta chains follows, all from one sample in a study of radiation and T cells in renal cell carcinoma. Some clones are missing from TCRdb's copy, which holds only in-frame ones; the method was immunoSEQ multiplex PCR. The top ten clones hold roughly a quarter of a sample with about 140,000 clones, approximately 82% of them seen once. The specimen comprised blood, sampled from a patient whose treatment included radiotherapy and nephrectomy. The receptors derive from a woman in her 50s with renal cell carcinoma. The CDR3 runs from the conserved cysteine through the conserved F or W. Some rows have no size entry. The others give once, few or many, or a class for an expanded clone.

J: TRBJ2-7
size: .
V: TRBV14
CDR3: CASSRNSLWYEQYF

J: TRBJ2-7
size: .
V: TRBV7-8
CDR3: CASRGQGGEQYF

J: TRBJ2-7
size: .
V: TRBV28
CDR3: CASSGPGQGAGEQYF

J: TRBJ2-2
size: .
V: TRBV9
CDR3: CASSPLGMVGELFF

J: TRBJ1-1
size: .
V: TRBV6-4
CDR3: CASSDWPGAEAFF

J: TRBJ1-1
size: .
V: TRBV27
CDR3: CASSLTRRDTEAFF

J: TRBJ1-5
size: .
V: TRBV5-1
CDR3: CASHPRDRGILSNQPQHF

J: TRBJ2-7
size: .
V: TRBV5-5
CDR3: CASSLGLFRNEQYF

J: TRBJ2-3
size: .
V: TRBV2
CDR3: CASSEEGGSTDTQYF

J: TRBJ2-7
size: .
V: TRBV10-3
CDR3: CAISGQGTDYEQYF

J: TRBJ2-1
size: once
V: TRBV5-1
CDR3: CASSPRSLGDEQFF

J: TRBJ2-1
size: .
V: TRBV2
CDR3: CASTFGDEQFF

J: TRBJ1-2
size: .
V: TRBV5-1
CDR3: CASSPKVGTASGYTF

J: TRBJ2-1
size: .
V: TRBV19
CDR3: CASSIAGLEDNEQFF

J: TRBJ2-6
size: .
V: TRBV6-5
CDR3: CASSSSGGRAVLTF

J: TRBJ2-3
size: .
V: TRBV28
CDR3: CASSTRGQGDTQYF

J: TRBJ1-4
size: once
V: TRBV28
CDR3: CASSFMTGGLEKLFF

J: TRBJ2-7
size: .
V: TRBV2
CDR3: CASSDDVAVRDEQYF

J: TRBJ2-3
size: .
V: TRBV7-2
CDR3: CASSNPGEDTQYF

J: TRBJ2-7
size: .
V: TRBV2
CDR3: CASRLAGVEAQYF

J: TRBJ2-7
size: .
V: TRBV10-3
CDR3: CATTGGPGTVPEQYF

J: .
size: .
V: TRBV2
CDR3: CASRPDRNSYEQYF

J: TRBJ1-1
size: .
V: TRBV11-2
CDR3: CASSPRFILEAFF

J: TRBJ2-7
size: few
V: TRBV19
CDR3: CASSHSGRYEQYF

J: TRBJ1-2
size: .
V: TRBV28
CDR3: CASSPAEGYTF

J: TRBJ2-5
size: .
V: TRBV5-1
CDR3: CASSPGWGTGTSGRRETQYF

J: TRBJ2-1
size: .
V: TRBV7-8
CDR3: CASSLEQGSGNEQFF

J: TRBJ2-1
size: .
V: TRBV6-1
CDR3: CASREPQGRSYNEQFF

J: TRBJ2-3
size: .
V: TRBV28
CDR3: CASSTGQGSTDTQYF

J: TRBJ1-6
size: .
V: TRBV9
CDR3: CASSEGTHSPLHF

J: TRBJ2-5
size: .
V: TRBV9
CDR3: CASSVAGQEDQTQYF

J: TRBJ1-3
size: .
V: TRBV5-1
CDR3: CASSLFGGRGATGNTIYF

J: TRBJ1-1
size: once
V: TRBV7-2
CDR3: CASSLGGGTEAFF

J: TRBJ2-7
size: .
V: TRBV5-1
CDR3: CASSLTLSRARDEQYF

J: TRBJ2-5
size: .
V: TRBV5-4
CDR3: CASSRRTSGGRGETQYF

J: TRBJ1-6
size: .
V: TRBV30
CDR3: CAWRAGYNSPLHF

J: TRBJ1-1
size: .
V: TRBV7-9
CDR3: CASSLDYRGENTEAFF

J: TRBJ2-5
size: .
V: TRBV5-1
CDR3: CASSPNQQGGSETQYF

J: TRBJ1-2
size: once
V: TRBV10-3
CDR3: CAIDRGDYGYTF

J: TRBJ2-5
size: .
V: TRBV4-2
CDR3: CASSQGTSGDWETQYF

J: TRBJ1-1
size: .
V: TRBV30
CDR3: CASRRQDTEAFF

J: TRBJ2-2
size: .
V: TRBV30
CDR3: CAWDRGENTGELFF

J: TRBJ1-3
size: .
V: TRBV9
CDR3: CASGDSFSGNTIYF

J: TRBJ2-3
size: .
V: TRBV9
CDR3: CASSASGTSGTDTQYF

J: TRBJ2-2
size: .
V: TRBV6-5
CDR3: CASSTAGKAGELFF

J: TRBJ2-7
size: .
V: TRBV11-2
CDR3: CASSTGHSSYEQYF

J: TRBJ1-1
size: few
V: TRBV11-1
CDR3: CASSTIGVGTEAFF